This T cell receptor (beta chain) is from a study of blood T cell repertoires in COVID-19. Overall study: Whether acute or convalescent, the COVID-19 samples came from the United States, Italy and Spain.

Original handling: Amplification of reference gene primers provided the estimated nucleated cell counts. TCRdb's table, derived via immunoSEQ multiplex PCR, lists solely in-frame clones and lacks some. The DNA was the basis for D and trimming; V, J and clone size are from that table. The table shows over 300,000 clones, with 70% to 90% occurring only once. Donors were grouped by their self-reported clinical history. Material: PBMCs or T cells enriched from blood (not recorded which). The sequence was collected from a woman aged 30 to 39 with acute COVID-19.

The CDR3 sequence is CASSYTSSSAFYEQYF. CDR3 coding DNA: TGTGCCAGCAGTTACACCTCTTCCAGCGCCTTCTACGAGCAGTACTTC. The chain uses TRBV6-6 and TRBJ2-7; the D is unclear. The germline CDR1 and CDR2 sequences are MNHNY and SVGAGI (reference sequence). V lost 2 bases and J 3 bases, leaving 17 bases between the germline ends. The CDR3 loop spans 16 amino acids.